A selection of T cell receptor beta chains follows, all from one sample in a study of blood T cell repertoires in COVID-19. The table came from immunoSEQ multiplex PCR; TCRdb's copy has only in-frame clones and leaves some out. Among 150,000 to 200,000 clones, approximately 80% were seen once, and the ten largest hold less than 2%. The sequencing input was peripheral blood. The receptors derive from a human donor in a cohort sampled during active COVID-19. Both conserved end residues are part of each CDR3. D genes are given only for firm matches. Clone size is stated in some rows and not others, as once, few, many or a class when expanded.

TRBV6-6	TRBJ2-3	NA	NA	CASSRLTGISTDTQYF
TRBV25-1	TRBJ2-7	NA	TRBD1	CASSLGGQGGPEQYF
TRBV5-8	TRBJ1-5	NA	NA	CASSLVQGASNQPQHF
TRBV7-2	TRBJ2-1	NA	TRBD2	CASSLALAGGNLEQFF
TRBV6-2/TRBV6-3	TRBJ2-7	NA	TRBD1	CASSYRPGTGSYEQYF
TRBV7-3	TRBJ1-6	NA	NA	CASSPSPYNSPLHF
TRBV18	TRBJ1-1	NA	NA	CASSPRGSTEAFF
TRBV4-3	TRBJ2-1	NA	NA	CASSQALPSDNEQFF
TRBV4-1	TRBJ2-7	NA	NA	CASSQEVGGIYEQYF
TRBV4-3	TRBJ1-2	NA	TRBD1	CASSQGVGQIYGYTF
TRBV10-3	TRBJ1-1	NA	NA	CAISDVEDTEAFF
TRBV4-1	TRBJ1-2	few	TRBD1	CASSQEPTGRGYTF
TRBV3-1/TRBV3-2	TRBJ1-4	NA	TRBD1	CASSFRQGKNEKLFF
TRBV4-2	TRBJ1-3	NA	NA	CASSQVGGGADTIYF
TRBV5-1	TRBJ2-3	NA	TRBD2	CASSLAPGLASTDTQYF
TRBV19	TRBJ2-7	NA	NA	CASSVAGPYEQYF
TRBV5-1	TRBJ1-5	NA	NA	CASSFGQNNQPQHF
TRBV15	TRBJ2-3	NA	TRBD2	CATSRGGQRASGDTQYF
TRBV6-5	TRBJ2-5	once	TRBD2	CASFIGGGRETQYF
TRBV6-4	TRBJ1-2	NA	TRBD1	CASTPGQLFLYGYTF
TRBV7-2	TRBJ1-5	NA	TRBD1	CASSPGQPYNQPQHF
TRBV5-6	TRBJ2-7	few	NA	CASSSNSPIFPYEQYF
TRBV7-9	TRBJ1-4	NA	NA	CASSLSRSTATNEKLFF
TRBV3-1/TRBV3-2	TRBJ1-4	NA	NA	CASSQGGTNEKLFF
TRBV12-3/TRBV12-4	TRBJ2-7	few	NA	CASSITRGEQYF
TRBV6-5	TRBJ2-7	once	NA	CASSNSRDNPYEQYF
TRBV11-2	TRBJ1-2	NA	TRBD1	CASSPRQGRNYGYTF
TRBV19	TRBJ2-7	once	NA	CATRDISYEQYF
TRBV4-3	TRBJ2-7	once	TRBD2	CASSQDDNRGLAGAAYEQYF
TRBV4-1	TRBJ2-6	few	TRBD1	CASSQDWGQGALGANVLTF
TRBV9	TRBJ2-7	NA	NA	CASSVVPGTLDEQYF
TRBV6-6	TRBJ2-5	NA	NA	CASSYGAAGGETQYF
TRBV7-8	TRBJ2-1	NA	TRBD1	CASTLNRGSYNEQFF
TRBV5-4	TRBJ1-1	NA	TRBD1	CASSPDRGRGRAEAFF
TRBV6-6	TRBJ1-2	NA	NA	CASSYPQDYGYTF
TRBV2	TRBJ1-1	NA	NA	CAGVRDPSLTEAFF
TRBV13	TRBJ2-3	NA	TRBD2	CASSLGLAGAVTDTQYF
TRBV12-3/TRBV12-4	TRBJ1-2	NA	NA	CASSFDSRYGYTF
TRBV7-9	TRBJ2-6	NA	TRBD1	CASSRLQGTRSGANVLTF
TRBV7-2	TRBJ2-7	NA	NA	CASSLAQGPTYEQYF
TRBV3-1/TRBV3-2	TRBJ1-3	NA	TRBD1	CASSPSIGQGDHSGNTIYF
TRBV19	TRBJ2-7	NA	TRBD2	CASSWTSGGLRGPYEQYF
TRBV4-3	TRBJ2-7	once	TRBD1	CASSQAGTGIHEQYF
TRBV5-1	TRBJ2-1	NA	NA	CASSSDSSYNEQFF
TRBV5-4	TRBJ2-6	NA	TRBD2	CASSVPGTSGAGANVLTF
TRBV10-3	TRBJ2-7	once	TRBD1	CATTPGGYYEQYF
TRBV13	TRBJ2-1	NA	TRBD2	CASSRGGEYNEQFF
TRBV2	TRBJ2-6	NA	NA	CASSEGALSGANVLTF
TRBV6-2/TRBV6-3	TRBJ2-5	NA	TRBD2	CASSLILAGGQETQYF
TRBV9	TRBJ1-2	NA	NA	CASSVATAGLYGYTF
TRBV7-9	TRBJ2-7	NA	TRBD1	CASSLEGAREQYF